Following are 27 T cell receptor beta chains from one sample sequenced in a study of T cell responses to AZD1222 COVID-19 vaccine. Sequencing used immunoSEQ multiplex PCR; TCRdb keeps in-frame clones, though not all of them. This sample has about 99,000 clones; approximately 89% occur once, and the top ten carry around 9%. The source was peripheral blood, collected on day 0 of AZD1222 vaccination. The receptors shown here come from an adult in good health.

The chain carries TRBV18 and TRBJ2-7, with D possibly being TRBD1 (6 bases). CDR1 KGHSH and CDR2 LQKENI come from the germline V gene. The V end lost 4 bases, the J end lost 7 bases, and 11 bases lay between the germline ends. This CDR3 region has 12 residues. CDR3 in amino acids: CASSLPTGEQYF. The CDR3 nucleotides are TGTGCCAGCTCACTCCCGACAGGAGAGCAGTACTTC.

The chain joins TRBV5-1 to TRBJ2-2; TRBD1 matches at 7 bases. CDR1 and CDR2 from the germline V gene are SGHRS and YFSETQ. This CDR3 region has 14 residues. V trimming: 7 bases; J trimming: 1 base; junction bases outside the gene matches: 4. CDR3 sequence: CASQRQGNTGELFF. As DNA, the CDR3 is TGCGCCAGCCAGCGACAGGGGAACACCGGGGAGCTGTTTTTT.

The chain recombines TRBV24-1 with TRBJ2-1, with D tentatively TRBD1 (6 bases). Germline V gene lookup returns CDR1 KGHDR and CDR2 SFDVKD. There are 16 residues in the CDR3. The V and J ends lost 4 bases and 5 bases respectively, with 17 bases between them. For the CDR3, the DNA is TGTGCCACCAGTGAACCGGGACATAAAGGGGACAATGAGCAGTTCTTC. Its protein is CATSEPGHKGDNEQFF.

This rearrangement joins TRBV3-1 (or the pseudogene TRBV3-2) to TRBJ2-7, with D uncertain. Germline V lookup: CDR1 LGHDT, CDR2 YNNKEL (reference sequence). With 6 bases removed from V and 0 bases from J, the gap between germline ends came to 15 bases. CDR3 length: 15 amino acids. The CDR3 DNA sequence: TGTGCCAGCAGGCAACATCCCCCCTTCTCCTACGAGCAGTACTTC. Amino acids: CASRQHPPFSYEQYF.

The J gene is TRBJ2-7, the V gene TRBV14, with TRBD1 matching over 7 bases. Trimming took 4 bases from V and 6 from J; bases not matched to a gene: 12. The germline V gene has CDR1 SGHDN and CDR2 FVKESK. This CDR3 has 15 residues. CDR3 protein: CASSRDKGAVGEQYF. CDR3 in DNA: TGTGCCAGCAGCCGTGATAAGGGGGCAGTGGGCGAGCAGTACTTC. The full variable domain, completed using reference TRBV14 and TRBJ2-7, is EAGVTQFPSHSVIEKGQTVTLRCDPISGHDNLYWYRRVMGKEIKFLLHFVKESKQDESGMPNNRFLAERTGGTYSTLKVQPAELEDSGVYFCASSRDKGAVGEQYFGPGTRLTVT.

V usage is TRBV5-1 and J usage is TRBJ2-5; maybe TRBD1 (5 bases). The germline V gene has CDR1 SGHRS and CDR2 YFSETQ. Trimming took off 0 bases at V and 0 bases at J, with 9 bases between the two ends. This CDR3 has 15 amino acids. CDR3 nucleotides: TGCGCCAGCAGCTTGGCAGGGCCCTACCAAGAGACCCAGTACTTC. It translates to CASSLAGPYQETQYF.

The chain is built from TRBV29-1 and TRBJ1-4, with TRBD1 identical over 10 bases. CDR3 length equals 15 residues. Germline CDR1 and CDR2: SQVTM and ANQGSEA. V was clipped by 4 bases and J by 5 bases; unmatched bases: 7. CDR3 bases: TGCAGCGTTGGCGGGACAGGGGCCATCAATGAAAAACTGTTTTTT. Translation: CSVGGTGAINEKLFF.

The chain employs TRBV21-1 and TRBJ1-5. TRBV21-1 is a pseudogene locus. This CDR3 is built from 18 residues. As DNA, the CDR3 is TGTGCCAGCAGCAAAGAGGCCAAGACCGTCCTTAGCAATCAGCCCCAGCATTTT. The encoded protein is CASSKEAKTVLSNQPQHF.

The chain combines TRBV15 with TRBJ2-3; 9 positions match TRBD1. V shed 3 bases and J 1 base; nucleotides not matched to a gene: 5. The length of the CDR3 is 16 residues. Germline loops: CDR1 LNHNV, CDR2 YYDKDF (reference sequence). The CDR3 nucleotides are TGTGCCACCAGCAGGGGGACAGGGCCCGGCACAGATACGCAGTATTTT. Translating it yields CATSRGTGPGTDTQYF. Supplemented by reference TRBV15 and TRBJ2-3, the full variable domain reads DAMVIQNPRYQVTQFGKPVTLSCSQTLNHNVMYWYQQKSSQAPKLLFHYYDKDFNNEADTPDNFQSRRPNTSFCFLDIRSPGLGDTAMYLCATSRGTGPGTDTQYFGPGTRLTVL.

This chain connects TRBV9 to TRBJ2-7; 8 bases fit TRBD2. Trimming removed 4 bases from V and 2 bases from J; junction bases left unmatched: 8. The germline V gene encodes CDR1 SGDLS and CDR2 YYNGEE. The CDR3 consists of 15 residues. DNA for the CDR3: TGTGCCAGCAGCCCAGCCGGGACTAGTACCTACGAGCAGTACTTC. The encoded protein is CASSPAGTSTYEQYF.

The chain employs TRBV5-8 and TRBJ2-1, with D uncertain. V was pared by 4 bases and J by 2 bases, with 13 bases between. The germline V gene encodes CDR1 SGHTS and CDR2 YDEGEE. The CDR3 is 15 residues long. CDR3 nucleotide sequence: TGTGCCAGCAGCCCCGGGCCGAGTACCTACAATGAGCAGTTCTTC. Translated: CASSPGPSTYNEQFF.

This clone appeared once. This chain joins TRBV30 and TRBJ1-3; 7 bases map to TRBD1. Germline V gene data show CDR1 as GTSNPN and CDR2 as SVGIG (reference sequence). With V trimmed by 3 bases and J by 4 bases, 12 bases remained unmatched. CDR3 length: 16 amino acids. The CDR3 DNA reads as TGTGCCTGGAGGGTTCGACAGGGCCGAGGGGGAAACACCATATATTTT. Amino acid sequence: CAWRVRQGRGGNTIYF.

The V gene is TRBV6-2 or TRBV6-3, the J gene TRBJ1-5; TRBD1 agrees at 7 bases. J was trimmed by 0 bases and V by 5 bases; bases with no gene match: 7. CDR1 is MNHEY, CDR2 SVGEGT, per germline. The CDR3 runs to 16 residues. CDR3 residues: CASSPGQLYSNQPQHF. In DNA form, the CDR3 reads TGTGCCAGCAGTCCGGGACAGCTTTATAGCAATCAGCCCCAGCATTTT.

In this sample, this clone turned up a few times. The CDR3 loop is CASLTSGGSQYEQYF. DNA of the CDR3: TGTGCCAGCCTTACTAGCGGGGGCAGTCAGTACGAGCAGTACTTC. This chain links TRBV6-5 with TRBJ2-7; 11 bases are a match to TRBD2. Per germline, CDR1 MNHEY and CDR2 SVGAGI. V shed 8 bases, J shed 4 bases, and the junction held 10 bases outside the gene matches. CDR3 length: 15 residues.

V is TRBV5-1 and J is TRBJ1-4; 7 bases are shared with TRBD1. The V gene end was trimmed by 3 bases and the J gene end by 6 bases; junction bases not matched to a gene: 5. Per germline, CDR1 SGHRS and CDR2 YFSETQ. The CDR3 is 14 amino acids. In DNA, the CDR3 is TGCGCCAGCAGCTCGACAGGGTTGGATGAAAAACTGTTTTTT. Translating gives CASSSTGLDEKLFF.

V and J are TRBV29-1 and TRBJ2-6, with D possibly being TRBD1 (5 bases). Between the trimmed V and J ends, which lost 1 base and 2 bases, there was a span of 12 bases. The CDR3 is made up of 16 amino acids. Germline-derived CDR1 and CDR2 are SQVTM and ANQGSEA. CDR3 protein: CSVEGGHGPGANVLTF. CDR3 DNA: TGCAGCGTTGAAGGGGGCCACGGGCCTGGGGCCAACGTCCTGACTTTC.

For the CDR3, the DNA is TGTGCCAGTCGGGACAGCGGATTCAATGAGCAGTTCTTC. Its translation: CASRDSGFNEQFF. V and J are TRBV2 and TRBJ2-1; 7 bases are a match to TRBD1. The CDR3 has 13 amino acids. The V gene's germline CDR1 is SNHLY and CDR2 FYNNEI. V shed 9 bases and J 6 bases; nucleotides not matched to a gene: 8.

V and J are TRBV19 and TRBJ2-5; a weak D match, TRBD2 (5 bases). Trimming removed 4 bases at V and 2 bases at J, with 11 bases between. The CDR3 covers 14 residues. CDR1 is LNHDA, CDR2 SQIVND, per germline (reference sequence). Here the CDR3 DNA reads TGTGCCAGTAGTACAAGCGGAACGCAAGAGACCCAGTACTTC. It translates to CASSTSGTQETQYF.

The CDR3 nucleotides are TGTGCCAGCAGCCAAGATCTAGCGGGAGGGCCAACCCATGAGCAGTTCTTC. Protein product: CASSQDLAGGPTHEQFF. The chain joins TRBV14 to TRBJ2-1, with TRBD2 matching over 12 bases. This CDR3 has 17 amino acids. Germline CDR1 SGHDN, CDR2 FVKESK. V lost 0 bases and J lost 8; bases outside the gene matches: 8.

This clone turned up a few times. The DNA for the CDR3 is TGTGCCAGCAGTTTCAGGACAGGGCGGGGTGGCTACACCTTC. Its translation: CASSFRTGRGGYTF. This chain links TRBV27 with TRBJ1-2; 8 nucleotides match TRBD1. This CDR3 spans 14 amino acids. Per germline, CDR1 MNHEY and CDR2 SMNVEV (reference sequence). The trim removed 3 bases at V and 7 bases at J, leaving 7 bases unmatched.

V and J are TRBV4-3 and TRBJ1-3, with D unresolved. CDR1 and CDR2 from the germline V gene are LGHNA and YSLEER. The CDR3 spans 17 residues. V dropped 1 base and J dropped 0 bases, with 13 bases sitting between them. CDR3 in DNA: TGCGCCAGCAGCCAAGGAGGTACAACTAACTCTGGAAACACCATATATTTT. Protein sequence: CASSQGGTTNSGNTIYF.

J is TRBJ1-6 and V is TRBV28; unclear D gene. CDR1 and CDR2 (germline): MDHEN, SYDVKM. This CDR3 comprises 15 residues. Trimming took off 10 bases at V and 0 bases at J, with 13 bases between the two ends. CDR3 sequence: CATLPEGSYNSPLHF. In DNA form, the CDR3 reads TGTGCCACCCTACCGGAGGGCTCCTATAATTCACCCCTCCACTTT.

The V call is TRBV4-3, the J call TRBJ2-7; D possibly corresponds to TRBD1 (5 bases). The germline V gene has CDR1 LGHNA and CDR2 YSLEER. The CDR3 loop spans 15 amino acids. Trimming stripped 0 bases from V and 4 bases from J, with 13 bases between. CDR3 protein: CASSQDLIRVYEQYF. As DNA, the CDR3 is TGCGCCAGCAGCCAAGATTTAATCAGGGTTTACGAGCAGTACTTC.

The chain is built from TRBV6-5 and TRBJ2-7; TRBD2 agrees at 13 bases. This CDR3 is built from 16 residues. Trimming removed 2 bases from V and 7 bases from J; junction bases left unmatched: 8. Germline V gene data show CDR1 as MNHEY and CDR2 as SVGAGI. The CDR3 DNA follows: TGTGCCAGCAGTTACCACAAACTAGCGGGAGGGCTTGAGCAGTACTTC. Encoded protein: CASSYHKLAGGLEQYF.

This chain links TRBV29-1 with TRBJ2-5, with D tentatively TRBD2 (7 bases). This CDR3 is 12 amino acids long. The V and J ends lost 7 bases and 4 bases respectively, with 13 bases between them. Germline lookup yields CDR1 SQVTM and CDR2 ANQGSEA. Written as DNA, the CDR3 is TGCAGCGAGGCAGGGGAGGGAGAGACCCAGTACTTC. Translated: CSEAGEGETQYF.

J is TRBJ1-1 and V is TRBV5-8; possibly TRBD1 for D (5 bases). In germline, CDR1 is SGHTS, CDR2 YDEGEE. This CDR3 region has 13 residues. The V and J ends lost 7 bases and 1 base respectively, with 11 bases between them. The CDR3 DNA sequence: TGTGCCAGCGGGTTGCAGGGGAACACTGAAGCTTTCTTT. Amino acids: CASGLQGNTEAFF.

The genes are TRBV6-6 and TRBJ1-2; TRBD1 is a possible D gene (6 bases). The CDR3 is 13 amino acids. Per the germline V gene, CDR1 is MNHNY and CDR2 is SVGAGI (reference sequence). V was pared by 8 bases and J by 6 bases, with 16 bases between. The CDR3 bases are TGTGCCAGCTCTTTGGCTCGGACAGATGGCTACACCTTC. Translation gives CASSLARTDGYTF.